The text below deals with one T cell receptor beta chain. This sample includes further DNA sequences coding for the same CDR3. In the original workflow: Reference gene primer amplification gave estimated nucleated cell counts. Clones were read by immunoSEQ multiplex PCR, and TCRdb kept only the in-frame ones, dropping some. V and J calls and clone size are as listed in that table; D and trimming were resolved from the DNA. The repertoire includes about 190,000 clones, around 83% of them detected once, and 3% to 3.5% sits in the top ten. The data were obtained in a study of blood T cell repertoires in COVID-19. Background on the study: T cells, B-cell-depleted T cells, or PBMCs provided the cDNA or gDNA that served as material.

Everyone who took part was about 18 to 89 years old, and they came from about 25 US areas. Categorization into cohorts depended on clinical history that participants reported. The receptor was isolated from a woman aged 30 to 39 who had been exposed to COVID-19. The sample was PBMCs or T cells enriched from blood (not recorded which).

CDR3 region: CASSIPGLLYEQYF. CDR3 DNA sequence: TGTGCCAGTAGTATCCCGGGACTTCTATACGAGCAGTACTTC. The gene calls are TRBV19 and TRBJ2-7, with a possible D match to TRBD2 (6 bases). This CDR3 contains 14 residues. Trimming left V 3 bases short and J 4 bases short, with 13 bases between. CDR1 and CDR2 from the germline V gene are LNHDA and SQIVND (reference sequence).